This TCR beta chain was sequenced for a study of cytotoxic CD8 clonotypes in ibrutinib-treated CLL. The wider study: Enrolment comprised around twelve relapsed/refractory and approximately 16 treatment-naive patients; roughly 17 were IGHV unmutated. The authors obtained response samples at a median of about 13 months of treatment, range 6 to 36. Whole-study findings and limits: Sampling times, which were not matched between the groups, differed between sustained-remission patients and progressing patients.

This CDR3 has 14 amino acids. Germline CDR1 SGHRS, CDR2 YFSETQ. Trimming shortened V by 4 bases and J by 3 bases, and 13 bases separated the two germline ends. TCRdb keeps only in-frame clones here, not all; method: immunoSEQ multiplex PCR. The sample lists around 200,000 clones; 65% to 80% were seen once. With regard to this clone: The antigen is undetermined.

The source was PBMCs, collected after 12 months of ibrutinib treatment. The V and J genes are TRBV5-1 and TRBJ2-5, with TRBD1 as a possible D gene (5 bases). The origin of this receptor is a human donor with chronic lymphocytic leukemia. CDR3 coding DNA: TGCGCCAGCAGCCCATCAGGGTTGAAAGAGACCCAGTACTTC. The encoded protein is CASSPSGLKETQYF.